The sequence of this T cell receptor (beta chain) was determined in a study of T cell responses to AZD1222 COVID-19 vaccine. With 8 bases removed from V and 2 bases from J, the gap between germline ends came to 8 bases. The CDR3 is made up of 12 amino acids. CDR1 is SGHTA and CDR2 is FQGTGA in the germline V gene. Repertoires were generated with immunoSEQ multiplex PCR, while TCRdb's copy carries only in-frame clones and drops some. The table lists tens of thousands of clones, roughly 88% of them singletons. The clonotype was recovered from an adult in good health. The chain couples TRBV7-3 to TRBJ2-3; weak D call: TRBD2 (6 bases). Specimen: peripheral blood, collected on day 0 of AZD1222 vaccination. CDR3 sequence: CASADYTDTQYF. CDR3 bases: TGTGCCAGCGCGGACTACACAGATACGCAGTATTTT.